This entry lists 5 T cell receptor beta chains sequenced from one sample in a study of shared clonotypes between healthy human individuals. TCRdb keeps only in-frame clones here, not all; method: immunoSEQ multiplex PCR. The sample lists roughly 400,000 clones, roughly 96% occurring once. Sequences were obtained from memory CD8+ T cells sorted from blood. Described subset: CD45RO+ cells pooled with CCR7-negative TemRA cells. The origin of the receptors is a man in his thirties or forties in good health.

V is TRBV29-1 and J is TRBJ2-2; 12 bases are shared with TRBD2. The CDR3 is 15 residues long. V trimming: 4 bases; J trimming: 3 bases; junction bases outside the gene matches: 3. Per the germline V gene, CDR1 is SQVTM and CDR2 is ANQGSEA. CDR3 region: CSVVLAGGYTGELFF. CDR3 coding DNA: TGCAGCGTTGTACTAGCGGGGGGTTACACCGGGGAGCTGTTTTTT.

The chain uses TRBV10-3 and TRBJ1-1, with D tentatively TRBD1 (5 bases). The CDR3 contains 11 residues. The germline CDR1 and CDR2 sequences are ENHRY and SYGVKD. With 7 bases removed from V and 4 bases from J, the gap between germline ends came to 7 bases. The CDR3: CAIMQGTEAFF. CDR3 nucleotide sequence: TGTGCCATCATGCAGGGCACTGAAGCTTTCTTT.

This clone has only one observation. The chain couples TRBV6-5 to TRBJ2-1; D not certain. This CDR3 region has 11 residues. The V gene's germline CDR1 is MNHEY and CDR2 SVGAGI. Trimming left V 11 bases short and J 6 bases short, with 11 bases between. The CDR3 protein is CAVNLGNEQFF. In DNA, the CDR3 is TGTGCCGTAAACTTGGGCAATGAGCAGTTCTTC.

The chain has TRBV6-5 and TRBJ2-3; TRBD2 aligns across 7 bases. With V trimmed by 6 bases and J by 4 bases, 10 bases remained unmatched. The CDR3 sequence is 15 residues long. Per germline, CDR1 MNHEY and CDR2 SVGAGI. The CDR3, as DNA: TGTGCCAGCAGACTTGCGGGAGCGTGGGCAGATACGCAGTATTTT. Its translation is CASRLAGAWADTQYF.

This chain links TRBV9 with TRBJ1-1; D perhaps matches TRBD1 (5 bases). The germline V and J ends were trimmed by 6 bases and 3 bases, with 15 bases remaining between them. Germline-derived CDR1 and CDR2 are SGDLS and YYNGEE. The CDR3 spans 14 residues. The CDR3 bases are TGTGCCAGCACCCAGGGTATTGTCGACACTGAAGCTTTCTTT. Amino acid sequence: CASTQGIVDTEAFF.